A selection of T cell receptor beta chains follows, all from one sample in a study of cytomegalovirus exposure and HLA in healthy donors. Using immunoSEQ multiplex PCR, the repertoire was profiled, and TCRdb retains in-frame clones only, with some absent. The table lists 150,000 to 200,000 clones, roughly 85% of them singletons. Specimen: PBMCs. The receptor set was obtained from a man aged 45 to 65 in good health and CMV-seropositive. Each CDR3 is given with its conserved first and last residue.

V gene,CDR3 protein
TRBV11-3,CASSLERQGLSDTQYF
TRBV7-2,CASSLAGGSYEQYF
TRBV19,CASSIRANTDTQYF
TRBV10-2,CASSVSGENTEAFF
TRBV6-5,CASSYEVTGELFF
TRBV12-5,CASGGREGARVHEQFF
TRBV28,CASSLCLRLAGVSTDTQYF
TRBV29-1,CSVGGTGGNTEAFF
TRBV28,CASSWRQRGFSFF
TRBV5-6,CASSLLGLRGQDTQYF
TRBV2,CASSASSGWAQYF
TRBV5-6,CASSGGLWALSGANVLTF
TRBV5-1,CASSLGQGSDEQFF
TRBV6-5,CASNPGGAHNQPQHF
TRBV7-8,CASSPTDRGNQPQHF
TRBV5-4,CASSLGGGISGANVLTF
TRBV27,CASSFVQGRNEQFF
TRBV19,CASSPQQGADAEKLFF
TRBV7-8,CASSSLQGRIDEAFF
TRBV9,CASSPPGANVLTF
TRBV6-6,CASRPVSASGEQYF
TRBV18,CASSLEGGGRQPQHF
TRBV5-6,CASSSGRGRETQYF
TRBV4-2,CASSQDLRILNTGELFF
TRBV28,CASSPSQGVAADTQYF
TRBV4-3,CASSQEAGPTGELFF
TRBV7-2,CASSQGGRRIYGYTF
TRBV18,CASSPEFVRNQPQHF
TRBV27,CASQGGPQPTYEQYF
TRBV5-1,CASSVGQTQPEKLFF
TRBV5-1,CASSLGARGLNTEAFF
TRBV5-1,CASSLGTTGFYEQYF
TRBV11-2,CASSSRIGVNAEAFF
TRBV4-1,CASSRGGSLPSYGYTF
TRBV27,CASSLQGLTNEKLFF
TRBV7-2,CASSLAPTGGIYGYTF
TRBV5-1,CASSFQGATTNEKLFF
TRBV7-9,CASSDRLNTGELFF
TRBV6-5,CASSYGTGSYDTQYF
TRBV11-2,CASSLGVQGGYEQYF
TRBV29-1,CSVRQRFTDTQYF
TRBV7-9,CASSLTTIEKLFF
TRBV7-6,CASSLGVRGHPRNNEQFF
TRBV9,CASSVATSGGLSGSYQETQYF
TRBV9,CASSVGDRGPLDF
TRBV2,CASSEEGFSSGANVLTF
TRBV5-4,CASSLEGRDYGYTF
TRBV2,CASRRGNIQYF